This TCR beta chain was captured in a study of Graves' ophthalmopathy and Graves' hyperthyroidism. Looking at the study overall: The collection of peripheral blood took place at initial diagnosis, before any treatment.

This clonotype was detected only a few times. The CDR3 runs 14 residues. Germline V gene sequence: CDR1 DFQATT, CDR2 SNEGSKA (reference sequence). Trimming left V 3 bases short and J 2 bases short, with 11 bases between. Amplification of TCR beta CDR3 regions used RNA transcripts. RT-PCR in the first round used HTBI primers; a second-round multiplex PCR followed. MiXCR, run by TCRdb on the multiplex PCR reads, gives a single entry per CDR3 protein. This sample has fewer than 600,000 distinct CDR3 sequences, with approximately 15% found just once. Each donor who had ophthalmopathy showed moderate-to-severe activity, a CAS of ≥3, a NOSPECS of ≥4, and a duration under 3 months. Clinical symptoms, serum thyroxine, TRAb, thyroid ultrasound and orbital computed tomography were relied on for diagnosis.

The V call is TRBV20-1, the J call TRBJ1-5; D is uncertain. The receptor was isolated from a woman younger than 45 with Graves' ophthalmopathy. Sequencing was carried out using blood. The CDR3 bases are TGCAGTGCTAGGCCCCTTACACGCAATCAGCCCCAGCATTTT. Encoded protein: CSARPLTRNQPQHF.